This T cell receptor beta chain comes out of a study of T cell responses to AZD1222 COVID-19 vaccine. Regarding the study as a whole: Only six AZD1222 recipients tested seropositive at baseline. Only after the peak T cell response were repertoires sampled.

Profiled with immunoSEQ multiplex PCR; TCRdb holds only in-frame clones, not every one. The repertoire has approximately 84,000 clones, 70% to 90% of them found once; the top ten carry 10%. As to this clone: The antigen is not known.

This material consisted of peripheral blood, taken 28 days after the second AZD1222 dose. This sequence was found in an adult who received the AZD1222 COVID-19 vaccine.

The CDR3 loop reads CTKHSRNQPQHF. The CDR3 DNA reads as TGTACCAAGCACTCACGTAATCAGCCCCAGCATTTT. V is TRBV6-5 and J is TRBJ1-5; D is uncertain. This CDR3 comprises 12 residues. CDR1 is MNHEY, CDR2 SVGAGI, per germline.